This T cell receptor beta chain originates from a study of tumor-infiltrating lymphocytes in localized non-small cell lung cancer. Study information: The cohort mixed smokers and never-smokers, several histologies, and some post-neoadjuvant-chemotherapy samples. Study observations and caveats: Technical variation could not be separated from intratumor heterogeneity here. Not all patients were TCR sequenced, owing to tissue quantity. Immunotypes IM1 and IM2 had similar TCR-derived T-cell fractions.

The V end was cut by 4 bases, the J end by 5 bases, with 13 bases between. Germline-derived CDR1 and CDR2 are SGHTA and FQGNSA. The CDR3 is 14 residues long. A remark on this clone: Antigen unknown.

Repertoires were generated with immunoSEQ multiplex PCR, while TCRdb's copy carries only in-frame clones and drops some. Here the sample spans some 14,000 clones, around 70% being singletons. Sequenced sample: uninvolved lung tissue not adjacent to the tumor. The clonotype originates from a human donor with non-small cell lung cancer. The chain has TRBV7-2 and TRBJ2-3; D remains unclear. As DNA, the CDR3 is TGTGCCAGCAGCTCAAGGGCCTCAGGAGATACGCAGTATTTT. Protein product: CASSSRASGDTQYF.